This T cell receptor beta chain stems from a study of spatial heterogeneity in lung cancer. For the study at large: Counts of TCR transcripts in tumor regions correlated strongly with a matched bulk RNA-seq T cell module score.

As concerns this clonotype: Its specificity is unknown.

The CDR3 runs 16 residues. Germline CDR1 and CDR2: SGDLS and YYNGEE. V lost 0 bases to trimming and J lost 0 bases; unmatched junction nucleotides: 4. Time point here: sample taken at primary tumor resection. Whole RNA came from tumor, nontumor lung or frozen PBMC and was sequenced without being sorted. Single TCR cDNA molecules each had their own unique molecular identifier. Each CDR3 protein gets one entry after TCRdb re-called the 5' RACE reads with MiXCR. The sample lists thousands of distinct CDR3 sequences; 10% to 14% were seen once. Study-level points and caveats: Tumor mutation counts were tracked by expanded intratumoral alpha and beta TCR counts.

The chain employs TRBV9 and TRBJ1-2; 8 nucleotides line up with TRBD1. The sequence derives from a male donor with early-stage non-small cell lung cancer. This specimen was lung tumor tissue, taken at surgery. In nucleotides, the CDR3 is TGTGCCAGCAGCGTAGCAGGGGGCTCAGCTAACTATGGCTACACCTTC. Protein sequence: CASSVAGGSANYGYTF.